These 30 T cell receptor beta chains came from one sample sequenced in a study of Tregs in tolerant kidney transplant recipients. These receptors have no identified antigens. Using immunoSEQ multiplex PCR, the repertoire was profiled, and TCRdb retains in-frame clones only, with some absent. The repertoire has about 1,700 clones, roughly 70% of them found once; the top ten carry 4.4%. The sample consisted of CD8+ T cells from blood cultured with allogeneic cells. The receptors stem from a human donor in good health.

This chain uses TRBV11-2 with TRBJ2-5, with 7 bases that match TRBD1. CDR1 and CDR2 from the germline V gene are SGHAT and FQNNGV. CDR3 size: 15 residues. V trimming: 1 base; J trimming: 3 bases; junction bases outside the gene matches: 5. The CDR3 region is CASSLGLQGKETQYF. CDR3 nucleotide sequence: TGTGCCAGCAGCTTAGGACTACAGGGGAAAGAGACCCAGTACTTC. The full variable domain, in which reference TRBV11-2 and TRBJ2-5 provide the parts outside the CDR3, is EAGVAQSPRYKIIEKRQSVAFWCNPISGHATLYWYQQILGQGPKLLIQFQNNGVVDDSQLPKDRFSAERLKGVDSTLKIQPAKLEDSAVYLCASSLGLQGKETQYFGPGTRLLVL.

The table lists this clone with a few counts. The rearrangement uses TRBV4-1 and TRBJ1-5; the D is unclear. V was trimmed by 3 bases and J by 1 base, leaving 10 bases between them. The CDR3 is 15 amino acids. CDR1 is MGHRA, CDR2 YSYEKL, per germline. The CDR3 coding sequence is TGCGCCAGCAGCCAGCACCCCGGGAGCAATCAGCCCCAGCATTTT. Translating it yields CASSQHPGSNQPQHF.

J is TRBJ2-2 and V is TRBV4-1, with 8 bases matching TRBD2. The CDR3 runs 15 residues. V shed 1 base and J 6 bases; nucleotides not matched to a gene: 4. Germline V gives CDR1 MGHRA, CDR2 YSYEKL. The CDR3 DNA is TGCGCCAGCAGCCAAGGGACTAGCTCCGCCGGGGAGCTGTTTTTT. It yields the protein CASSQGTSSAGELFF.

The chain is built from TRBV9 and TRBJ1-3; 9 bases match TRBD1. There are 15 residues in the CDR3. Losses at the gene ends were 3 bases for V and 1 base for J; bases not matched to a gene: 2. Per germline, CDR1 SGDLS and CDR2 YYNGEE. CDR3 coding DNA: TGTGCCAGCAGCGAAGGACAGGGGTCTGGAAACACCATATATTTT. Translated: CASSEGQGSGNTIYF.

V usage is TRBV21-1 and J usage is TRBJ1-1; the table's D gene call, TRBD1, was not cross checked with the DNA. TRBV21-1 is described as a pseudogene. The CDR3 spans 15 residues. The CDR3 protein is CASSKVGTGGSEAFF. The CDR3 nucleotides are TGTGCCAGCAGCAAAGTCGGGACAGGGGGCTCTGAAGCTTTCTTT.

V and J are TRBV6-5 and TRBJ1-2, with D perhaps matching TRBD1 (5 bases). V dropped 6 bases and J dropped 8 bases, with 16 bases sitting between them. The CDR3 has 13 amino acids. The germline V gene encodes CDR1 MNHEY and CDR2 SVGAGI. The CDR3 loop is CASSPTGPGGYTF. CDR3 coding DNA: TGTGCCAGCAGCCCAACGGGGCCAGGGGGCTACACCTTC.

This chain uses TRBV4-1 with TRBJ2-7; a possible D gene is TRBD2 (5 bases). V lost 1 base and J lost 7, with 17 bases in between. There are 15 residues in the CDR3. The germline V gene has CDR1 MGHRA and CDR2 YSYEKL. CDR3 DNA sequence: TGCGCCAGCAGCCAAGTTCATCCGACTTCGGGGGAGCAGTACTTC. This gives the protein CASSQVHPTSGEQYF.

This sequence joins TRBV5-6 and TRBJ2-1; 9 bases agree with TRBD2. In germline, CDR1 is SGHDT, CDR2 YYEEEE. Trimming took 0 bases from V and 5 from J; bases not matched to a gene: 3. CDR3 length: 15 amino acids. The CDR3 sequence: CASSLGGLAHNEQFF. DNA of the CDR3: TGTGCCAGCAGCTTGGGGGGACTAGCCCACAATGAGCAGTTCTTC.

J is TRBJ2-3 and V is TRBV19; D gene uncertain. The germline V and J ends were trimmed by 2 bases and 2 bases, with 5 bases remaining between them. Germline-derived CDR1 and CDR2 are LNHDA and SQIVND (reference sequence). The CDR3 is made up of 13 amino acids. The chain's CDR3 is CASSIIPTDTQYF. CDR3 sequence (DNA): TGTGCCAGTAGTATAATACCCACAGATACGCAGTATTTT.

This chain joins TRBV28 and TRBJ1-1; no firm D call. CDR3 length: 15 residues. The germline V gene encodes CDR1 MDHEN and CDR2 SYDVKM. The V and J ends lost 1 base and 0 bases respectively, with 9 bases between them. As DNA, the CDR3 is TGTGCCAGCAGTTTATCTTTGGCTATGAACACTGAAGCTTTCTTT. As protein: CASSLSLAMNTEAFF.

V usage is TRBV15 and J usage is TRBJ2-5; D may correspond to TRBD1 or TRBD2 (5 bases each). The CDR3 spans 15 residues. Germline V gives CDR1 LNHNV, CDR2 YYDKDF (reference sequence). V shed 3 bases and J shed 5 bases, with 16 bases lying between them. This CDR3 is CATSRATDWGETQYF. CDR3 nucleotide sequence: TGTGCCACCAGCAGGGCGACTGATTGGGGGGAGACCCAGTACTTC.

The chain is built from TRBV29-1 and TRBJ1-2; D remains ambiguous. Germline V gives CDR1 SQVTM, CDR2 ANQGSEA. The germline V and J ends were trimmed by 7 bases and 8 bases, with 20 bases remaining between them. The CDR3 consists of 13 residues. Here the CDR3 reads CSGIPKGEHGYTF. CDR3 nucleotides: TGCAGCGGCATTCCGAAAGGAGAACACGGCTACACCTTC.

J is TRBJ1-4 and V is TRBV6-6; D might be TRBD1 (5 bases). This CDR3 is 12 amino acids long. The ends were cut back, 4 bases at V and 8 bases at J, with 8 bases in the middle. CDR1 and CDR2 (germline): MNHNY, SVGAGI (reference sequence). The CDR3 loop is CASSSSGEKLFF. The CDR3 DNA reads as TGTGCCAGCAGTTCCTCAGGGGAAAAACTGTTTTTT.

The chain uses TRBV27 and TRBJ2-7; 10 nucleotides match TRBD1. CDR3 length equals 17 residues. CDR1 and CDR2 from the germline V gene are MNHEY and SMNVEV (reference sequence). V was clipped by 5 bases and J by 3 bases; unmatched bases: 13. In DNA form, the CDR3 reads TGTGCCAGCAGTATCTCCCATGGGACAGGGGTTATCTACGAGCAGTACTTC. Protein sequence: CASSISHGTGVIYEQYF.

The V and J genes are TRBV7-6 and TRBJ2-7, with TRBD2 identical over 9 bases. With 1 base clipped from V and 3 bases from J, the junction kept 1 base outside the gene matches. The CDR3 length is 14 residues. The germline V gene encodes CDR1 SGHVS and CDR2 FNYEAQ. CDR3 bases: TGTGCCAGCAGCTTAGAACTAGCGGGCTACGAGCAGTACTTC. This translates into CASSLELAGYEQYF.

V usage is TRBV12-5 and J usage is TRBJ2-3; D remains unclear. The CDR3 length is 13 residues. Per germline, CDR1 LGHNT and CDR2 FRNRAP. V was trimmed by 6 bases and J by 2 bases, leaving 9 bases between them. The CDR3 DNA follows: TGTGCTAGTGGGTCGGGCTACACAGATACGCAGTATTTT. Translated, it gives CASGSGYTDTQYF.

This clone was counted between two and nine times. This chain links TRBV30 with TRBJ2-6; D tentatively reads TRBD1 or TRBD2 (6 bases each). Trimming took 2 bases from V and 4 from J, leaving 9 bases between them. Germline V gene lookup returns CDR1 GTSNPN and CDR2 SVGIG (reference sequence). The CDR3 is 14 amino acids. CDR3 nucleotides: TGTGCCTGGAGTTGGGGGGCCGGGGCCAACGTCCTGACTTTC. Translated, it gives CAWSWGAGANVLTF.

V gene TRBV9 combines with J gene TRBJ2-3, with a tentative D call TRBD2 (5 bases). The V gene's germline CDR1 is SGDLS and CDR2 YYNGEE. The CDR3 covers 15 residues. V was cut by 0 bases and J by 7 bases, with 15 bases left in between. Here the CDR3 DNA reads TGTGCCAGCAGCGTAGATCGGCTAGCAGTGAATACGCAGTATTTT. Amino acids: CASSVDRLAVNTQYF. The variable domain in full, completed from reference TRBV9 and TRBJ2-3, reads DSGVTQTPKHLITATGQRVTLRCSPRSGDLSVYWYQQSLDQGLQFLIQYYNGEERAKGNILERFSAQQFPDLHSELNLSSLELGDSALYFCASSVDRLAVNTQYFGPGTRLTVL.

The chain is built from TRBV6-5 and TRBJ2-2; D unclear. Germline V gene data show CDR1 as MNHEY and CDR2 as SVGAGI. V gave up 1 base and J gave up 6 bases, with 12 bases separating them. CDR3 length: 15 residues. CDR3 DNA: TGTGCCAGCAGTTACTTTGCGCCTGGATCCGGGGAGCTGTTTTTT. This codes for CASSYFAPGSGELFF.

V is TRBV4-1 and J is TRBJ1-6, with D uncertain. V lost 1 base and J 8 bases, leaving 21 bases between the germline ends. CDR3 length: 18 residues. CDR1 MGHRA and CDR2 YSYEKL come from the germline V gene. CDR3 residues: CASSQGAARHLFYSPLHF. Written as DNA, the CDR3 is TGCGCCAGCAGCCAAGGGGCCGCCAGGCATCTCTTCTATTCACCCCTCCACTTT.

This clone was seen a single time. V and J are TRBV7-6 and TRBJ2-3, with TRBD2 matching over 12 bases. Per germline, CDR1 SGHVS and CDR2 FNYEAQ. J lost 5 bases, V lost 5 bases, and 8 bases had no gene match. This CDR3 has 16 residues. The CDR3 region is CASSPLAGGPGDTQYF. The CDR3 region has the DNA TGTGCCAGCAGCCCCCTAGCGGGGGGGCCAGGAGATACGCAGTATTTT.

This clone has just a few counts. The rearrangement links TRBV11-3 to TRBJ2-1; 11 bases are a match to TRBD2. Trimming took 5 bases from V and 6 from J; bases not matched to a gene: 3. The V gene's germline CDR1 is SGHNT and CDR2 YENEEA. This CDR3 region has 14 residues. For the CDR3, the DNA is TGTGCCAGCAGCCTAGCGGGAGGAAGCAATGAGCAGTTCTTC. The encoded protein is CASSLAGGSNEQFF.

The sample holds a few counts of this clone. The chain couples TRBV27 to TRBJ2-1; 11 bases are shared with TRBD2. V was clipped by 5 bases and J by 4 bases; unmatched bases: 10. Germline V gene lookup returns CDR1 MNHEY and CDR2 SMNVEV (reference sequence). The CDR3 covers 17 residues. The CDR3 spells CASSVTGGLAAYNEQFF. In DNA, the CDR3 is TGTGCCAGCAGTGTCACGGGGGGACTAGCGGCGTACAATGAGCAGTTCTTC.

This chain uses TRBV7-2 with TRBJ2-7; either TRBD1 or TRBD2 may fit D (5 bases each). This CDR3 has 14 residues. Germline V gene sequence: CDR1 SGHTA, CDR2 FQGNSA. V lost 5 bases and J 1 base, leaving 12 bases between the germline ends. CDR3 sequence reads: CASSVGPTSYEQYF. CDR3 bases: TGTGCCAGCAGCGTGGGACCGACATCCTACGAGCAGTACTTC. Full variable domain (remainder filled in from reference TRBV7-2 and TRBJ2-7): GAGVSQSPSNKVTEKGKDVELRCDPISGHTALYWYRQSLGQGLEFLIYFQGNSAPDKSGLPSDRFSAERTGGSVSTLTIQRTQQEDSAVYLCASSVGPTSYEQYFGPGTRLTVT.

This CDR3 is CASSFTWPPGSQETQYF. The CDR3, as DNA: TGTGCCAGCAGTTTTACATGGCCGCCGGGGTCTCAAGAGACCCAGTACTTC. This chain connects TRBV27 to TRBJ2-5, with D maybe TRBD2 (5 bases). V lost 3 bases, J lost 2 bases, and 19 bases lay in between. Germline V CDR1 and CDR2: MNHEY, SMNVEV (reference sequence). CDR3 length: 17 residues.

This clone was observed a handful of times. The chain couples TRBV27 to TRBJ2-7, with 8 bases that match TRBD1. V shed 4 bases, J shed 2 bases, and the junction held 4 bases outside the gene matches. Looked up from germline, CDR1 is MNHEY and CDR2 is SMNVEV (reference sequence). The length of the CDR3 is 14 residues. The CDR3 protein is CASSSGQGPYEQYF. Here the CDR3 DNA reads TGTGCCAGCAGTTCCGGACAGGGCCCCTACGAGCAGTACTTC.

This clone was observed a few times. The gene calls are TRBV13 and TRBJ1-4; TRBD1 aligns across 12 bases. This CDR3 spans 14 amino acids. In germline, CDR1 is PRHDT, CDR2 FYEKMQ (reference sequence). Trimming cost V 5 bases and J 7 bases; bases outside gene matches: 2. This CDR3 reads CASSGTGGSEKLFF. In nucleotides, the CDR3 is TGTGCCAGCAGCGGGACAGGGGGCAGTGAAAAACTGTTTTTT.

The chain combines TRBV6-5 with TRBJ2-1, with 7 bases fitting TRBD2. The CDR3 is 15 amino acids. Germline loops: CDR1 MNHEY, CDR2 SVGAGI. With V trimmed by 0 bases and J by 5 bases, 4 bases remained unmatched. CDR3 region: CASSYSSGLHNEQFF. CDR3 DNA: TGTGCCAGCAGTTACTCTAGCGGGCTTCACAATGAGCAGTTCTTC.

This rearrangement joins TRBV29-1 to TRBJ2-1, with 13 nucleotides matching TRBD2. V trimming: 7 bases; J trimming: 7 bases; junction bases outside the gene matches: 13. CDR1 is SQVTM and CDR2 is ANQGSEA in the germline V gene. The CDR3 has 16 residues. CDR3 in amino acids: CSGGPGTSGNLNEQFF. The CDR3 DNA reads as TGCAGCGGTGGGCCGGGGACTAGCGGGAATTTGAATGAGCAGTTCTTC.

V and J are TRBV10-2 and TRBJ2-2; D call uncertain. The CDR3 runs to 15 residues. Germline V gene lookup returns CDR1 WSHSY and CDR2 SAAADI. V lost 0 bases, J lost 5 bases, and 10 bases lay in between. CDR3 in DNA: TGCGCCAGCAGTGAGTCCTCCCTCAGAACCGGGGAGCTGTTTTTT. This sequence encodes CASSESSLRTGELFF.